This TCR beta chain was recovered during a study of synovial regulatory T cells in juvenile arthritis. Study findings and constraints: TCR diversity was lower in inflammation-associated blood Treg cells than in other blood Treg cells. Synovial Tregs shared more CDR3 sequences with iaTregs than other blood Tregs. Across patients, iaTreg TCR repertoires were mostly private, partly shared with synovial Teff and blood CPL.

Generated by immunoSEQ multiplex PCR, the TCRdb table keeps only in-frame clones and is missing some. Found here are about 9,600 clones; the top ten clones hold under 2.5%. The CDR3 has 13 amino acids. No DNA has been recorded. CDR1 is SGHRS, CDR2 YFSETQ, per germline. As concerns this clone: Its matching antigen is unknown.

The sequence was obtained from a donor under 30 with juvenile idiopathic arthritis. Sequenced input: Treg cells from blood. Subset described: remaining (HLA-DR-negative) circulating blood Treg cells. V usage is TRBV5-1 and J usage is TRBJ2-7; the D call from TCRdb, TRBD1, cannot be confirmed without DNA. CDR3 sequence reads: CASSSQTGLEQYF.